This TCR beta chain emerged from a study of blood T cell repertoires in COVID-19. Whole-study context: COVID-19 samples, acute and convalescent, were from the United States, Italy and Spain. PBMCs, B-cell-depleted T cells, or T cells were the source of the cDNA or gDNA that made up the material.

V shed 3 bases and J 9 bases; nucleotides not matched to a gene: 11. CDR1 is LNHDA, CDR2 SQIVND, per germline (reference sequence). The CDR3 contains 15 residues. In the source study's methods: Reference gene primer amplification yielded estimated nucleated cell counts. Here immunoSEQ multiplex PCR was the method, and the copy in TCRdb shows in-frame clones only, minus some. V and J calls plus clone size are reproduced from that table; the DNA served to infer D and trimming. The sample has 200,000 to 250,000 clones, roughly 84% seen once. The TCR originated in a middle-aged man with active or convalescent COVID-19. Sequencing input: peripheral blood. The chain links TRBV19 to TRBJ1-5; TRBD1 aligns across 7 bases. CDR3 bases: TGTGCCAGTAGTATTGACAGGGTCTCAGGTAGGCCCCAGCATTTT. Translated: CASSIDRVSGRPQHF.